This record covers a single TCR beta chain. This record comes from a study of blood T cell repertoires in COVID-19. About the study: From T cells, B-cell-depleted T cells, or PBMCs came the material, which was cDNA or gDNA.

This CDR3 has 14 residues. V lost 4 bases and J 5 bases, leaving 13 bases between the germline ends. Germline-derived CDR1 and CDR2 are KGHDR and SFDVKD. The assay was immunoSEQ multiplex PCR, and TCRdb's table has in-frame clones only and misses some. The repertoire has about 160,000 clones, about 85% of them found once; the top ten carry around 5.4%. The TCR comes from a woman between 50 and 59 years old with COVID-19, enrolled during active disease. Material for sequencing was peripheral blood. The chain uses TRBV24-1 and TRBJ2-5; D may be TRBD2 (6 bases). The CDR3 sequence is CATSEESRGETQYF. CDR3 sequence (DNA): TGTGCCACCAGTGAAGAGAGCCGGGGGGAGACCCAGTACTTC.